This TCR beta chain was identified during a study of cytomegalovirus exposure and HLA in healthy donors (dated 2017 in TCRdb). Some background on the complete study: An earlier analysis of 587 of the donors reported 276 Gb of sequence data and 95 million to 120 million unique TCR beta sequences obtained from around 180 million T cells. Approximately 300 gigabases of sequencing data and roughly 80 million unique TCR sequences made up an early release that covered 500 to 650 HLA-typed donors. The genetic ancestry cluster associated with self-reported Caucasian donors included 70% to 85% of the roughly 410 genotyped donors. The study aimed to test whether signatures of past pathogen exposure could be identified by cataloging public T cell receptors. The study used immunosequencing to profile the T cell repertoires of some 600 subjects and linked those repertoires to cytomegalovirus serostatus. Besides the first cohort of around 670 subjects, a separate validation cohort made up of roughly 120 different subjects was used. To predict cytomegalovirus infection status, the study combined high-throughput TCR immunosequencing, statistical association of individual TCRs with disease status, and machine learning. To study patterns of TCR occurrence, a later analysis re-analyzed previously published TCR beta repertoires from several hundred donors and added high-resolution HLA genotyping. Rather than drawing on any new phenotypic data, the later analysis identified candidate immune exposures from TCR beta sequences and the way those sequences occurred across donors. An earlier analysis of fewer than 750 of the donors used high-throughput TCR beta sequencing to judge whether each TCR beta V gene segment behaved as functional or pseudogenic. Donor age, sex, ethnicity and CMV serostatus were collected together with the repertoire data. Genome-wide SNP genotypes for about 60% of the roughly 700 donors were used in a later genetic analysis, which treated that subset as a discovery cohort. All discovery cohort repertoires had been generated using a single sequencing platform. HLA typing included class I and class II loci at four-digit resolution. The number of typed donors differed by locus: roughly 629-640 for A, B, C, DRB1 and DQB1; some 500 for DQA1; 606 for DPA1; and around 450 for DPB1. Because of strong linkage in the cohort, four or five DR-DQ haplotypes were treated as single units for association and clustering. Across approximately 400 genotyped donors of the cohort, an average of roughly 250,000 unique TCR beta nucleotide sequences per donor were sequenced, and 15% to 20% of those sequences were non-productive. General conclusions and limits of the study: When HLA alleles, especially DR and DQ, strongly co-occurred, TCR associations were difficult to assign to individual alleles. Because counts were too low, 15 to 20 rarely observed V segments, including chromosome 9 orphons, were left out of the earlier analysis of 587 of the donors. The sequencing pipeline was judged likely to have produced a cluster of highly shared sequence variants as a technical artifact. For the cohort, immune exposure information was limited to CMV serostatus. A further reported finding was that TCR beta sequences accurately predicted the HLA-A and HLA-B alleles for most subjects in the first cohort. A later analysis reported that several top co-occurrence clusters appeared linked to parvovirus B19, influenza, CMV and Epstein-Barr virus. This cohort had only TCR beta chains sequenced, and the lack of alpha or paired-chain data limited which features could be detected. The presence/absence analyses assumed that sequencing depth was roughly uniform across donors, and that assumption may not be true. The classifier was reported to diagnose cytomegalovirus status with high specificity and sensitivity in both the original cohort and the validation cohort. Correlated functional status among segregating V segments might reflect linkage disequilibrium, but an unknown experimental factor could not be ruled out. Most TCR sequences were observed very rarely across donors, whereas some public TCRs were present in many individuals. A total of about 180 TCR beta chains were listed by the study as associated with cytomegalovirus. A later analysis associated around 16,000 TCR beta sequences with specific HLA alleles at a false discovery rate of 0.05. According to a later analysis, most CMV-associated TCR beta chains appeared to be HLA-restricted, and the HLA associations seemed to be driven largely by CMV exposure. Because the 87-base-pair reads could not distinguish some IMGT-functional V segments, including TRBV6-2 and TRBV6-3, those segments were excluded. A later analysis found that TCR association rates varied across HLA loci, with DRB1 alleles showing the most associated TCRs and HLA-C alleles the fewest. A later analysis found that HLA-associated TCR beta chains were more clonally expanded and had lower generation probabilities than equally common non-associated chains. The authors suggested that the approach could potentially be extended to other disease states and immunological phenotypes. V-gene and J-gene trimming of TCR beta chains was associated with a missense DCLRE1C variant in a later genetic analysis, and the association was replicated in an independent cohort. Compared with the approximately 670-donor mean, donors in an Asian-associated ancestry cluster had fewer N-insertions in productive TCRs, according to a later genetic analysis. Because HLA typing was missing for some donors at each locus, association tests included only the typed subset. In vitro tests confirmed that a few of the cytomegalovirus-associated TCR beta chains recognize cytomegalovirus antigens. An earlier analysis of roughly 570 of the donors showed that most TCR beta V segments appeared in productive rearrangements either about 87% or about 30% of the time, which broadly matched IMGT annotations.

The library was built by means of the immunoSEQ multiplex PCR assay. For the multiplex PCR, a mixture combining 60 forward primers for TCR Vbeta segments and 13 reverse primers for TCR Jbeta segments was used. The CDR3 region of rearranged TCR beta genes was amplified from genomic DNA with a multiplex PCR assay. On the Illumina HiSeq System, the amplified TCR beta libraries were sequenced as 87-base-pair reads. The authors' pipeline ran thus. In a later analysis, tens of millions of unique TCR beta chains were counted across the approximately 620 repertoires, and some 10 million of these chains were shared by at least two donors. To remove PCR and sequencing errors, raw reads were error-corrected and collapsed into unique sequences using a nearest-neighbor algorithm that merged closely related sequences. Alignment of CDR3 sequences to IMGT reference sequences was used to assign V, D and J gene segments. For a sequence to be retained, at least a six-nucleotide match to both a V gene segment and a J gene segment was required. A rearrangement counted as productive if the CDR3 had no stop codons and remained in frame with V and J, and every other rearrangement counted as non-productive. CDR3 was defined according to IMGT convention as the region running from the second conserved V-encoded cysteine to the conserved J-encoded phenylalanine. In an earlier analysis of just under 600 of the donors, sequences lacking an unambiguous match to a single V gene segment were excluded. In an earlier analysis of several hundred of the donors, V segments were called functional above 56.7% productive rearrangements and were called segregating when the between-donor standard deviation exceeded 5%. A statistical classification framework was developed to diagnose cytomegalovirus status using the catalog of TCR beta chain sequences. In a later analysis, TCR nucleotide sequences were compared against IMGT/GENE-DB human TR gene sequences so that V and J genes could be assigned. The TCRdist pipeline was used in a later analysis to assign CDR3 sequences and most-parsimonious VDJ recombination scenarios. A later analysis defined each TCR beta chain by its CDR3 amino acid sequence plus V-gene family, and excluded reads lacking a unique V-gene family. In a later analysis, several hundred highly shared, low-generation-probability nucleotide sequences were removed to address suspected cross-contamination and a sequencing artifact. A later analysis calculated a clonal expansion index for each public chain from normalized within-repertoire ranks of inferred template counts. In a later analysis, generation probabilities were computed with a VDJ recombination model fitted to out-of-frame rearrangements, and the resulting probabilities were checked against IGoR. In a later analysis, hypergeometric tests were used to score TCR-TCR, TCR-HLA and TCR-CMV co-occurrence, with a repertoire-size bias correction applied to TCR pairs. To estimate false discovery rates, a later analysis permuted the HLA or CMV assignments 20 times. In a later analysis, co-occurring TCRs were grouped with DBSCAN, and TCRdist sequence similarity was added when clustering was performed within HLA-allele-positive subsets. For co-occurrence clustering, repertoires with fewer than 30,000 or more than 120,000 public chains were excluded, along with five repertoires with anomalous nucleotide sharing. TCRdb took this table from immuneACCESS and kept in-frame rearrangements with V and J called. Such tables lack part of the clones; where checked against another copy, unresolved V genes explain under half of the gap, and the rest is unexplained. That table supplies the V and J calls and clone size; D and trimming were determined from the DNA. The sample contains 40,000 to 50,000 clones, roughly 76% of them found a single time. Together, the top ten hold approximately 6% of the sample.

The cohort comprised 550 to 700 healthy bone marrow donors. At the time of sampling, every cohort member was nominally healthy, though immune exposures that went unrecorded were likely present. The donor tested CMV seronegative and was one of the 352 seronegative cohort members. Each donor provided a peripheral blood sample, and peripheral blood mononuclear cells were used for TCR beta sequencing. The Qiagen DNeasy Blood Extraction Kit was used to extract genomic DNA from the blood cell samples. The sample holds a few counts of this clone. Its antigen remains unidentified. Base qualities are not recorded, but no much larger clone differs from it by a single base. Trimming costs V 4 bases and J 6 bases, and their ends lie 19 bases apart. The germline V gene supplies CDR1 SGHRS and CDR2 YFSETQ. Including the terminal cysteine and phenylalanine, the CDR3 comprises 15 residues. Of the read, only the CDR3 DNA is kept; its 45 bases are in frame from base 1.

The source material was PBMCs. The TCR originated in a man under 40 in good health and CMV-seronegative. The rearrangement combines TRBV5-1 with TRBJ1-1; the D gene is possibly TRBD1, with 5 bases matching. The CDR3 here reads CASSPGSGTYPEAFF. The DNA reads as follows: TGCGCCAGCAGCCCTGGTTCCGGGACTTACCCTGAAGCTTTCTTT.